This T cell receptor (beta chain) was documented in a study of cytomegalovirus exposure and HLA in healthy donors. PCR involved 60 Vbeta and 13 Jbeta primers. Data came from immunoSEQ multiplex PCR; TCRdb stores just in-frame clones and leaves some out. Of approximately 150,000 clones listed, about 80% were seen once; the top ten hold 13% to 15%. CDR3 length: 14 amino acids. The V and J ends lost 3 bases and 1 base respectively, with 11 bases between them. Germline CDR1 reads SQVTM; CDR2 reads ANQGSEA. This TCR was recovered from a woman aged 40-49 years in good health and CMV-seronegative. The sample consisted of PBMCs. The chain employs TRBV29-1 and TRBJ2-3, with D possibly matching TRBD1 (6 bases). The chain's CDR3 is CSVDPGDGTDTQYF. CDR3 bases: TGCAGCGTTGATCCAGGGGATGGCACAGATACGCAGTATTTT.